The 23 T cell receptor beta chains listed next were all sequenced from one sample in a study of blood T cell repertoires in COVID-19. TCRdb's table, derived via immunoSEQ multiplex PCR, lists solely in-frame clones and lacks some. The sample shows 90,000 to 100,000 clones, about 80% of them seen only once. The sample taken for sequencing was peripheral blood. The origin of the receptors is a man in his fifties or sixties with acute or convalescent COVID-19.

The chain carries TRBV3-1 (or the pseudogene TRBV3-2) and TRBJ2-7; D is possibly TRBD1 (6 bases). V was shortened by 5 bases and J by 4 bases, with 12 bases between the two germline ends. CDR1 and CDR2 (germline): LGHDT, YNNKEL (reference sequence). The CDR3 covers 13 residues. CDR3 protein: CASSETGGYEQYF. In nucleotides, the CDR3 is TGTGCCAGCAGCGAGACAGGAGGATACGAGCAGTACTTC.

The chain combines TRBV2 with TRBJ1-2; perhaps TRBD1 as D (6 bases). Germline CDR1 is SNHLY and CDR2 is FYNNEI. The CDR3 length is 13 residues. Deletions cut 4 bases from V and 5 bases from J, with 11 bases between. The CDR3 nucleotides are TGTGCCAGCAGTGGACAGGACCTATATGGCTACACCTTC. It is translated as CASSGQDLYGYTF.

The chain is built from TRBV6-2 or TRBV6-3 and TRBJ2-3; 7 nucleotides line up with TRBD1. Unmatched junction bases numbered 3, after V lost 5 bases and J lost 1 base. CDR1 is MNHEY, CDR2 SVGEGT, per germline. The CDR3 extends over 14 amino acids. DNA of the CDR3: TGTGCCAGCAGTCCCGGGACAGGCACAGATACGCAGTATTTT. Translation gives CASSPGTGTDTQYF.

This CDR3 reads CASSEALAGGRWEQFF. The CDR3 nucleotides are TGTGCCAGCAGTGAGGCCCTAGCGGGGGGGCGTTGGGAGCAGTTCTTC. The chain carries TRBV25-1 and TRBJ2-1, with 12 nucleotides matching TRBD2. This CDR3 has 16 amino acids. Germline CDR1 MGHDK, CDR2 SYGVNS. V lost 3 bases to trimming and J lost 10 bases; unmatched junction nucleotides: 10.

In DNA, the CDR3 is TGTGCCAGCAGGCGGGCCCTGAATTCACCCCTCCACTTT. Translated, it gives CASRRALNSPLHF. This rearrangement joins TRBV6-5 to TRBJ1-6; D is undetermined. Germline loops: CDR1 MNHEY, CDR2 SVGAGI. This CDR3 spans 13 amino acids. V lost 6 bases, J lost 7 bases, and 10 bases lay in between.

V is TRBV7-8 and J is TRBJ1-2, with 8 bases that match TRBD1. The CDR3 length is 14 residues. The V and J ends lost 1 base and 7 bases, in that order; junction bases with no gene match: 5. Germline CDR1 and CDR2: SGHVS and FQNEAQ. The DNA for the CDR3 is TGTGCCAGCAGCTTAGAACAGGGGGTTGGTGGCTACACCTTC. Amino acids: CASSLEQGVGGYTF.

The DNA of the CDR3 is TGCGCCAGCAGGAAGGGACAGGGCACAGATACGCAGTATTTT. Protein product: CASRKGQGTDTQYF. This rearrangement joins TRBV10-2 to TRBJ2-3, with TRBD1 matching 8 bases. With V trimmed by 6 bases and J by 1 base, 3 bases remained unmatched. The CDR3 contains 14 residues. Germline values: CDR1 WSHSY, CDR2 SAAADI.

The chain recombines TRBV5-6 with TRBJ1-1, with a weak D call TRBD1 (5 bases). This CDR3 has 14 residues. Trimming pared 2 bases from V and 5 bases from J, leaving 13 bases between. Germline V gene lookup returns CDR1 SGHDT and CDR2 YYEEEE. The CDR3 spells CASSFQRGGTEAFF. The CDR3 DNA reads TGTGCCAGCAGCTTTCAAAGGGGAGGGACTGAAGCTTTCTTT.

This chain joins TRBV7-3 and TRBJ1-6; a possible D gene is TRBD1 (5 bases). The germline V gene has CDR1 SGHTA and CDR2 FQGTGA. This CDR3 is built from 13 residues. Between the trimmed V and J ends, which lost 5 bases and 8 bases, there was a span of 10 bases. The CDR3 DNA sequence: TGTGCCAGCAGCACTGACAGATATTCACCCCTCCACTTT. Translation: CASSTDRYSPLHF. Filled out from reference TRBV7-3 and TRBJ1-6, the complete variable domain reads GAGVSQTPSNKVTEKGKYVELRCDPISGHTALYWYRQSLGQGPEFLIYFQGTGAADDSGLPNDRFFAVRPEGSVSTLKIQRTERGDSAVYLCASSTDRYSPLHFGNGTRLTVT.

V usage is TRBV6-2 or TRBV6-3 and J usage is TRBJ2-1; D possibly corresponds to TRBD1 (6 bases). The CDR3 extends over 21 amino acids. Germline CDR1 is MNHEY and CDR2 is SVGEGT. V was clipped by 6 bases and J by 0 bases, with 30 bases between them. CDR3 in DNA: TGTGCCAGCAGCTTTCTGCAGGTCCGCAACAGGGCCTTCCTCTCCTACAATGAGCAGTTCTTC. It yields the protein CASSFLQVRNRAFLSYNEQFF.

The chain carries TRBV15 and TRBJ1-1; 10 bases line up with TRBD1. Germline loops: CDR1 LNHNV, CDR2 YYDKDF (reference sequence). This CDR3 has 16 residues. J lost 11 bases, V lost 1 base, and 13 bases had no gene match. The CDR3 loop is CATSRGDGQGDLEAFF. CDR3 DNA: TGTGCCACCAGCAGAGGGGATGGACAGGGGGACCTTGAGGCTTTCTTT.

The chain carries TRBV5-6 and TRBJ2-3; weak D call: TRBD2 (6 bases). Trimming removed 7 bases at V and 1 base at J, with 13 bases between. Germline lookup yields CDR1 SGHDT and CDR2 YYEEEE. The CDR3 loop spans 14 amino acids. CDR3 sequence (DNA): TGTGCCAGCTCTAAGCCGGGGGGCACAGATACGCAGTATTTT. This sequence encodes CASSKPGGTDTQYF.

The chain employs TRBV6-6 and TRBJ1-2, with 10 bases that match TRBD1. CDR1 and CDR2 (germline): MNHNY, SVGAGI (reference sequence). With 5 bases clipped from V and 5 bases from J, the junction kept 17 bases outside the gene matches. There are 18 residues in the CDR3. CDR3 amino acids: CASSLKTGGQQAGYGYTF. In DNA form, the CDR3 reads TGTGCCAGCAGTCTTAAGACAGGGGGCCAACAAGCGGGATATGGCTACACCTTC.

This CDR3 is CASRALGNQPQHF. As DNA, the CDR3 is TGTGCCAGCAGGGCACTAGGTAATCAGCCCCAGCATTTT. The chain combines TRBV2 with TRBJ1-5, with unresolved D. Germline CDR1 and CDR2: SNHLY and FYNNEI. Trimming removed 6 bases at V and 4 bases at J, with 10 bases between. The CDR3 loop spans 13 amino acids.

This clone was observed a few times. V gene TRBV6-5 combines with J gene TRBJ2-7; D gene unclear. Germline lookup yields CDR1 MNHEY and CDR2 SVGAGI. This CDR3 has 13 amino acids. With 2 bases removed from V and 3 bases from J, the gap between germline ends came to 8 bases. The CDR3 protein is CASSYDEDYEQYF. DNA for the CDR3: TGTGCCAGCAGTTACGACGAGGACTACGAGCAGTACTTC.

V and J are TRBV29-1 and TRBJ2-7, with 8 bases identical to TRBD2. There are 14 residues in the CDR3. Germline V gene sequence: CDR1 SQVTM, CDR2 ANQGSEA. With V trimmed by 6 bases and J by 4 bases, 11 bases remained unmatched. This chain's CDR3 is CSVQVSGIFYEQYF. The CDR3, as DNA: TGCAGCGTGCAGGTTAGCGGGATATTTTACGAGCAGTACTTC.

This clone has only one observation. The V gene is TRBV3-1 (or the pseudogene TRBV3-2), the J gene TRBJ2-3, with TRBD2 as a possible D gene (5 bases). Deletions cut 2 bases from V and 2 bases from J, with 14 bases between. Germline V gene data show CDR1 as LGHDT and CDR2 as YNNKEL (reference sequence). The CDR3 extends over 16 amino acids. CDR3 region: CASSQPSGGTTDTQYF. In nucleotides, the CDR3 is TGTGCCAGCAGCCAACCGAGCGGCGGTACCACAGATACGCAGTATTTT.

The chain uses TRBV25-1 and TRBJ1-5; D ambiguous. Germline loops: CDR1 MGHDK, CDR2 SYGVNS. This CDR3 has 12 residues. V was cut by 3 bases and J by 10 bases, with 10 bases left in between. The CDR3 here is CASSEGGSPQHF. The CDR3 DNA is TGTGCCAGCAGTGAGGGAGGTTCTCCCCAGCATTTT.

The chain has TRBV30 and TRBJ2-1; no clear D. With 7 bases removed from V and 6 bases from J, the gap between germline ends came to 16 bases. This CDR3 spans 13 amino acids. Germline V gives CDR1 GTSNPN, CDR2 SVGIG (reference sequence). CDR3 bases: TGTGCCTTAGAGGATAGTGTCGGCAATGAGCAGTTCTTC. This gives the protein CALEDSVGNEQFF.

This rearrangement joins TRBV4-1 to TRBJ1-5; D unresolved. Germline V lookup: CDR1 MGHRA, CDR2 YSYEKL. V lost 1 base, J lost 0 bases, and 7 bases lay in between. This CDR3 is 15 amino acids long. CDR3 in DNA: TGCGCCAGCAGCCAAGGACAACTTAGCAATCAGCCCCAGCATTTT. This encodes CASSQGQLSNQPQHF.

This rearrangement joins TRBV2 to TRBJ1-1, with TRBD1 matching over 9 bases. J lost 3 bases, V lost 5 bases, and 4 bases had no gene match. Germline-derived CDR1 and CDR2 are SNHLY and FYNNEI. This CDR3 contains 14 residues. This CDR3 reads CASSQGTGYTEAFF. The CDR3 DNA sequence: TGTGCCAGCAGTCAAGGGACAGGGTACACTGAAGCTTTCTTT.

This rearrangement joins TRBV28 to TRBJ2-5; 8 bases agree with TRBD1. CDR3 size: 13 residues. Germline CDR1 reads MDHEN; CDR2 reads SYDVKM. The V gene end was trimmed by 5 bases and the J gene end by 5 bases; junction bases not matched to a gene: 4. CDR3 loop: CASSRQGMETQYF. The CDR3 DNA reads TGTGCCAGCAGTCGACAGGGGATGGAGACCCAGTACTTC.

This sequence joins TRBV5-4 and TRBJ2-3; the D gene is possibly TRBD1 (6 bases). The V and J ends lost 1 base and 9 bases respectively, with 18 bases between them. Germline V gives CDR1 SGHNT, CDR2 YYREEE (reference sequence). The CDR3 length is 15 residues. Here the CDR3 reads CASSLRGMAHTTQYF. The CDR3 DNA follows: TGTGCCAGCAGCTTGAGGGGGATGGCACACACCACGCAGTATTTT.